What follows are 2 T cell receptor beta chains derived from one specimen sequenced in a study of identical twins. One entry per CDR3 protein, called by TCRdb with MiXCR from the 5' RACE reads. The sample shows around 450,000 distinct CDR3 sequences, approximately 15% of them seen only once. The sample was also linked to a second study, of yellow fever vaccine responses in identical twins.

Input material: CD4+ T cells sorted from blood. All receptors derive from a woman aged 18 to 35 in good health.

This clonotype was counted between two and nine times. J is TRBJ2-2 and V is TRBV7-9; D ambiguous. The CDR3 is 13 amino acids. Trimming removed 2 bases at V and 6 bases at J, with 7 bases between. CDR1 is SEHNR, CDR2 FQNEAQ, per germline (reference sequence). As DNA, the CDR3 is TGTGCCAGCAGCTTAATGGTCGCCGGGGAGCTGTTTTTT. This codes for CASSLMVAGELFF.

This clonotype was counted a few times. In DNA form, the CDR3 reads TGTGCCAGCAGCGGAGGGGCTAGCGGGAGAAGGGTTGATGAGCAGTTCTTC. It is translated as CASSGGASGRRVDEQFF. This sequence joins TRBV7-9 and TRBJ2-1; 10 bases are a match to TRBD2. Germline values: CDR1 SEHNR, CDR2 FQNEAQ (reference sequence). V lost 5 bases and J lost 8; bases outside the gene matches: 15. The CDR3 is 17 residues long.